The 19 T cell receptor beta chains listed next were all sequenced from one sample in a study of T cell changes during pregnancy in multiple sclerosis (dated by TCRdb to the late 2010s). The method was the immunoSEQ multiplex PCR assay. TCRdb limited this immuneACCESS table to in-frame rearrangements with V and J called. A share of clones is missing; checked studies link under half to unresolved V genes, and the rest is unexplained. Here the sample has nearly 110,000 clones; under 95% occur a single time. Jointly, the top ten make up 0.78% of the sample. The starting material was peripheral blood, obtained in the third trimester of pregnancy. These receptors were collected from a female donor in good health, enrolled as a control in a pregnancy study.

With respect to this clone: Germline is not matched at one junction end, which may reflect a read error. The rearrangement joins TRBV15 to TRBJ2-7; D unclear. The germline gives CDR1 LNHNV, CDR2 YYDKDF (reference sequence). The CDR3 is made up of 14 amino acids. CDR3 nucleotide sequence: TGTGCCACCAGCGGAGAGAGCAGGCCCTACGAGCAGTACTTC. This encodes CATSGESRPYEQYF. Variable domain in full (rest from reference TRBV15 and TRBJ2-7): DAMVIQNPRYQVTQFGKPVTLSCSQTLNHNVMYWYQQKSSQAPKLLFHYYDKDFNNEADTPDNFQSRRPNTSFCFLDIRSPGLGDTAMYLCATSGESRPYEQYFGPGTRLTVT.

The V gene is TRBV2, the J gene TRBJ1-1, with 8 bases aligning to TRBD1. Germline V gene data show CDR1 as SNHLY and CDR2 as FYNNEI. This CDR3 contains 15 residues. With V trimmed by 4 bases and J by 1 base, 5 bases remained unmatched. The CDR3 DNA sequence: TGTGCCAGCAGTGGAGCCGGGACAGGGAACACTGAAGCTTTCTTT. It codes for CASSGAGTGNTEAFF.

The chain recombines TRBV10-3 with TRBJ1-2, with TRBD1 matching over 8 bases. This CDR3 has 14 residues. Germline V lookup: CDR1 ENHRY, CDR2 SYGVKD. J gave up 2 bases and V 2 bases, and 1 base lay outside the gene matches. CDR3: CAISERQGNYGYTF. CDR3 DNA: TGTGCCATCAGTGAGCGACAGGGGAACTATGGCTACACCTTC.

The chain joins TRBV27 to TRBJ1-5; D gene ambiguous. CDR1 and CDR2 from the germline V gene are MNHEY and SMNVEV (reference sequence). CDR3 length equals 16 residues. Between the trimmed V and J ends, which lost 3 bases and 1 base, there was a span of 13 bases. CDR3: CASSFRGLSSNQPQHF. For the CDR3, the DNA is TGTGCCAGCAGTTTTCGGGGTTTGTCAAGCAATCAGCCCCAGCATTTT.

V gene TRBV10-3 combines with J gene TRBJ1-2, with D possibly TRBD1 on 5 matching bases. CDR1 ENHRY and CDR2 SYGVKD come from the germline V gene. The CDR3 is made up of 12 amino acids. V lost 3 bases to trimming and J lost 6 bases, with 8 bases between them. This CDR3 reads CAISDREHGYTF. CDR3 in DNA: TGTGCCATCAGTGACAGGGAACATGGCTACACCTTC.

The genes are TRBV7-6 and TRBJ1-2; 8 bases map to TRBD1. Germline V gives CDR1 SGHVS, CDR2 FNYEAQ. The V and J ends lost 1 base and 6 bases, in that order; junction bases with no gene match: 4. CDR3 length: 14 amino acids. In nucleotides, the CDR3 is TGTGCCAGCAGCTTAGAGGCAGGGGGCGATGGCTACACCTTC. It encodes CASSLEAGGDGYTF.

The chain links TRBV9 to TRBJ1-5; D gene uncertain. V was shortened by 0 bases and J by 3 bases, with 7 bases between the two germline ends. The CDR3 covers 14 residues. Germline V gives CDR1 SGDLS, CDR2 YYNGEE. Here the CDR3 reads CASSVGQANQPQHF. The CDR3 nucleotides read TGTGCCAGCAGCGTAGGGCAGGCCAATCAGCCCCAGCATTTT.

The V and J genes are TRBV7-2 and TRBJ2-3, with TRBD2 identical over 10 bases. J was trimmed by 5 bases and V by 2 bases; bases with no gene match: 7. The CDR3 sequence is 16 residues long. From germline, CDR1 is SGHTA and CDR2 FQGNSA. Written as DNA, the CDR3 is TGTGCCAGCAGCTTAACCAGCGGGGGGGCAGAAGATACGCAGTATTTT. This encodes CASSLTSGGAEDTQYF.

The chain couples TRBV6-6 to TRBJ1-5; D gene uncertain. The CDR3 extends over 15 amino acids. Germline loops: CDR1 MNHNY, CDR2 SVGAGI (reference sequence). Deletions cut 3 bases from V and 6 bases from J, with 15 bases between. CDR3 loop: CASSYGESLSQPQHF. CDR3 bases: TGTGCCAGCAGTTATGGGGAGAGTCTTAGTCAGCCCCAGCATTTT.

The J gene is TRBJ1-4, the V gene TRBV27; possibly TRBD1 for D (6 bases). The V end lost 7 bases, the J end lost 0 bases, and 18 bases lay between the germline ends. Germline CDR1 and CDR2: MNHEY and SMNVEV (reference sequence). The CDR3 is 17 amino acids. The CDR3 coding sequence is TGTGCCAGCACCCTGACAGGAGGAAGGGCAACTAATGAAAAACTGTTTTTT. Amino acid sequence: CASTLTGGRATNEKLFF.

This chain connects TRBV10-3 to TRBJ1-3; 9 positions agree with TRBD1. The CDR3 runs to 15 residues. V shed 4 bases, J shed 3 bases, and the junction held 4 bases outside the gene matches. Germline V gene sequence: CDR1 ENHRY, CDR2 SYGVKD. The CDR3 nucleotides read TGTGCCATCAGTGCCCGGACAGGGGATGGAAACACCATATATTTT. Protein sequence: CAISARTGDGNTIYF.

The chain combines TRBV19 with TRBJ1-1, with 9 bases fitting TRBD1. V dropped 7 bases and J dropped 1; count of bases not matched to a gene: 10. In germline, CDR1 is LNHDA, CDR2 SQIVND (reference sequence). The CDR3 has 16 amino acids. The CDR3 is CASIMDRGAANTEAFF. The DNA of the CDR3 is TGTGCCAGTATAATGGACAGGGGAGCTGCGAACACTGAAGCTTTCTTT.

V is TRBV7-9 and J is TRBJ1-1; 11 bases align to TRBD1. There are 16 residues in the CDR3. Germline-derived CDR1 and CDR2 are SEHNR and FQNEAQ (reference sequence). With V trimmed by 5 bases and J by 1 base, 6 bases remained unmatched. Here the CDR3 DNA reads TGTGCCAGCAGCATGGACAGGGGGCGGCGGAACACTGAAGCTTTCTTT. This codes for CASSMDRGRRNTEAFF. The complete variable domain, with remaining parts taken from reference TRBV7-9 and TRBJ1-1, reads DTGVSQNPRHKITKRGQNVTFRCDPISEHNRLYWYRQTLGQGPEFLTYFQNEAQLEKSRLLSDRFSAERPKGSFSTLEIQRTEQGDSAMYLCASSMDRGRRNTEAFFGQGTRLTVV.

DNA of the CDR3: TGTGCCAGCAGTGTATGGCGCAATCAGCCCCAGCATTTT. It translates to CASSVWRNQPQHF. The chain recombines TRBV2 with TRBJ1-5; D gene unclear. Per germline, CDR1 SNHLY and CDR2 FYNNEI. The V and J ends lost 4 bases and 2 bases respectively, with 6 bases between them. CDR3 length: 13 residues.

The rearrangement joins TRBV9 to TRBJ2-7; 7 nucleotides agree with TRBD2. Germline V gives CDR1 SGDLS, CDR2 YYNGEE. The V segment lost 0 bases and the J segment 5 bases; nucleotides outside the gene matches: 5. The CDR3 has 14 amino acids. CDR3 bases: TGTGCCAGCAGCGTAGGGACTAGGACGGACGAGCAGTACTTC. Translated: CASSVGTRTDEQYF.

The chain has TRBV9 and TRBJ1-1; 8 bases fit TRBD1. The J segment lost 5 bases and the V segment lost 3 bases, leaving 15 bases of the junction unmatched. CDR3 length equals 17 residues. The germline CDR1 and CDR2 sequences are SGDLS and YYNGEE. CDR3 sequence (DNA): TGTGCCAGCAGCGAGGGTCCGAACAGGGGGGTCGCGACTGAAGCTTTCTTT. This gives the protein CASSEGPNRGVATEAFF.

This chain uses TRBV6-6 with TRBJ1-2; tentative D call: TRBD1 (6 bases). Germline CDR1 and CDR2: MNHNY and SVGAGI (reference sequence). The CDR3 consists of 14 residues. With 5 bases removed from V and 1 base from J, the gap between germline ends came to 11 bases. CDR3 region: CASSPGQLNYGYTF. The CDR3 region has the DNA TGTGCCAGCAGTCCGGGACAACTTAACTATGGCTACACCTTC.

The chain recombines TRBV30 with TRBJ1-4; D perhaps matches TRBD1 (6 bases). The CDR3 contains 13 residues. The germline CDR1 and CDR2 sequences are GTSNPN and SVGIG (reference sequence). V lost 0 bases and J 7 bases, leaving 9 bases between the germline ends. CDR3 protein: CAWSVQGPEKLFF. CDR3 bases: TGTGCCTGGAGTGTACAGGGACCTGAAAAACTGTTTTTT.

This chain joins TRBV27 and TRBJ1-1; 9 nucleotides agree with TRBD1. Germline CDR1 and CDR2: MNHEY and SMNVEV (reference sequence). Losses at the gene ends were 5 bases for V and 6 bases for J; bases not matched to a gene: 10. The CDR3 has 15 amino acids. CDR3 DNA sequence: TGTGCCAGCAGTAAGGGGACAGGGAGGTTAGCTGAAGCTTTCTTT. Translating gives CASSKGTGRLAEAFF.